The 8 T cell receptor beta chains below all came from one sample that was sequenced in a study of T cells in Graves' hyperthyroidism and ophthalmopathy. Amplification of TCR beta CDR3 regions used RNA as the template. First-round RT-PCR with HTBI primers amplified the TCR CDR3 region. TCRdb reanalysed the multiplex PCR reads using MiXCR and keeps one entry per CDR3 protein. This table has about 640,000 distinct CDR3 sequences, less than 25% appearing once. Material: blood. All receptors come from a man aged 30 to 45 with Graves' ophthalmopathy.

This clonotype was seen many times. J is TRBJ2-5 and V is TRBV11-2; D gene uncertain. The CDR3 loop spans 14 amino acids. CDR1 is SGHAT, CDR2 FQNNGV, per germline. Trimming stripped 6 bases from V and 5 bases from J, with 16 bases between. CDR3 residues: CASRRSFQEETQYF. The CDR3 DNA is TGTGCCAGCAGAAGGAGCTTCCAGGAGGAGACCCAGTACTTC.

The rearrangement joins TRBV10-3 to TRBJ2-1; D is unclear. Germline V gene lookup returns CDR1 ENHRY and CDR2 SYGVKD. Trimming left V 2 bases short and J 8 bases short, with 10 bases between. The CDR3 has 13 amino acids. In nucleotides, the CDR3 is TGTGCCATCAGTGAGCGAGTTTTGGATGAGCAGTTCTTC. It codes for CAISERVLDEQFF.

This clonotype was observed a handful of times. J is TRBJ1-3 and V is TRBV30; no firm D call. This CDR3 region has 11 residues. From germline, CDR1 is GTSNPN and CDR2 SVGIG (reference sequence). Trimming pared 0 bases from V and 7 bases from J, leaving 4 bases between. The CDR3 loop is CAWSVLNTIYF. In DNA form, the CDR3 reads TGTGCCTGGAGTGTATTGAACACCATATATTTT. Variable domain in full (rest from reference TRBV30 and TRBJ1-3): SQTIHQWPATLVQPVGSPLSLECTVEGTSNPNLYWYRQAAGRGLQLLFYSVGIGQISSEVPQNLSASRPQDRQFILSSKKLLLSDSGFYLCAWSVLNTIYFGEGSWLTVV.

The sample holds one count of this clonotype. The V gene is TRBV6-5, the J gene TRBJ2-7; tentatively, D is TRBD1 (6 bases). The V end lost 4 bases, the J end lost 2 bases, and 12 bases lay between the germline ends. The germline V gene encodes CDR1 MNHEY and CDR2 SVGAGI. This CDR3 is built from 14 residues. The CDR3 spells CASSSTDSPYEQYF. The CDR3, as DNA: TGTGCCAGCAGTTCGACGGACAGCCCCTACGAGCAGTACTTC.

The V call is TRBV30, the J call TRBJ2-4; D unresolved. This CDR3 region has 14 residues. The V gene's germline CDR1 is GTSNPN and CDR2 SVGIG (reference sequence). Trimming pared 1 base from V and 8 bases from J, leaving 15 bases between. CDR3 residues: CAWSGEWGEHIQYF. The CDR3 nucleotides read TGTGCCTGGAGTGGCGAATGGGGTGAACACATTCAGTACTTC.

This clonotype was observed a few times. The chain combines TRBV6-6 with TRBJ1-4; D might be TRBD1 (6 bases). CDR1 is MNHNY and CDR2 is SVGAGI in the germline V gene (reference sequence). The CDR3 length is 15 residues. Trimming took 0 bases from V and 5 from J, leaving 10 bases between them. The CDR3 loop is CASSYSGGRNEKLFF. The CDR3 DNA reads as TGTGCCAGCAGTTACTCAGGGGGGAGGAATGAAAAACTGTTTTTT.

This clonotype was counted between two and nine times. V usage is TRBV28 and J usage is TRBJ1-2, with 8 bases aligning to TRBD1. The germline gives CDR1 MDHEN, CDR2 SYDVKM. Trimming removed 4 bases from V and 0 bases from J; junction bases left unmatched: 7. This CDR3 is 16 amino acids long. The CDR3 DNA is TGTGCCAGCAGTTCGACAGGGGAGGGACCTAACTATGGCTACACCTTC. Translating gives CASSSTGEGPNYGYTF.

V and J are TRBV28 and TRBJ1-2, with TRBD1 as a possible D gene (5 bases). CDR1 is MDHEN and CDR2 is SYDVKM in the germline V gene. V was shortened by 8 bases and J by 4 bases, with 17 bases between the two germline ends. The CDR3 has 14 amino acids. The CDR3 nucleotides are TGTGCCAGCTGGGGCGGGGTGGGATCCTATGGCTACACCTTC. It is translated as CASWGGVGSYGYTF.